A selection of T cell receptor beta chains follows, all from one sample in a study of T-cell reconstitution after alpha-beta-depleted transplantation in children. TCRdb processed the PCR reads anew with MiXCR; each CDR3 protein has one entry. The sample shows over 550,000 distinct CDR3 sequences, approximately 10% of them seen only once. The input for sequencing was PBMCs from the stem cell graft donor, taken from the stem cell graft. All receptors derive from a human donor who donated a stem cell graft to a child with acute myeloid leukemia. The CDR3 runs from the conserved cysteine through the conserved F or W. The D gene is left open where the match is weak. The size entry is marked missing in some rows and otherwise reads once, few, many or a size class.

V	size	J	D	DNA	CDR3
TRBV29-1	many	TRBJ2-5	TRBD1	TGCAGCGGGACAGGGTGGGGTGAGGAGACCCAGTACTTC	CSGTGWGEETQYF
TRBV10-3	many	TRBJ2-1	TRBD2	TGTGCCACTAAGCTAGCGGCAGACTACAATGAGCAGTTCTTC	CATKLAADYNEQFF
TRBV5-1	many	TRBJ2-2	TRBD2	TGCGCCAGCAGCGAACGGGAGGCCGGGGAGCTGTTTTTT	CASSEREAGELFF
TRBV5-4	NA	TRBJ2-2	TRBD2	TGTGCCAGCAGCTCCGGACTAGCGGGCAGTAGAAGCACCGGGGAGCTGTTTTTT	CASSSGLAGSRSTGELFF
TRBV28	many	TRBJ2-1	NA	TGTGCCAGCAGCCCCCATACAGGTAACGGCTACAATGAGCAGTTCTTC	CASSPHTGNGYNEQFF
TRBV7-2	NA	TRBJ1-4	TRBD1	TGTGCCAGCAGCTTAACGACAGGGATGGGTGAAAAACTGTTTTTT	CASSLTTGMGEKLFF
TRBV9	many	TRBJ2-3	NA	TGTGCCAGCAGCGTCGACACAGATACGCAGTATTTT	CASSVDTDTQYF
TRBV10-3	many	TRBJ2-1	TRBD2	TGTGCCATCAGTGGTACTAGCGGGAGGACAGACAATGAGCAGTTCTTC	CAISGTSGRTDNEQFF
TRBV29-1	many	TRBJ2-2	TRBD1	TGCAGCGCCCCCCCGGGACAGGGGGCGAACGGGGAGCTGTTTTTT	CSAPPGQGANGELFF
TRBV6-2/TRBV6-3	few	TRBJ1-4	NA	TGTGCCAGCAGTTACCGGGAGGCAACTAATGAAAAACTGTTTTTT	CASSYREATNEKLFF
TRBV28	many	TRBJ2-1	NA	TGTGCCAGCAGTTGGGGCAGCTGGCAGTTCTTC	CASSWGSWQFF
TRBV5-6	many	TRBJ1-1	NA	TGTGCCAGCAGCTTGGCGACGACGGGGGCTTTCTTT	CASSLATTGAFF
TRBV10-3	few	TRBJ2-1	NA	TGTGCCATCAGTGGGTCTCCTTCTAATGAGCAGTTCTTC	CAISGSPSNEQFF
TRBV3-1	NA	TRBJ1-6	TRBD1	TGTGCCAGCGGTCAAGACAGGGATAGTTCACCCCTCCACTTT	CASGQDRDSSPLHF
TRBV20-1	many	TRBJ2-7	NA	TGCAGTACCAGACAGATCTACGAGCAGTACTTC	CSTRQIYEQYF
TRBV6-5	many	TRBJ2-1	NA	TGTGCCAGCAGTTACTCGACGGGCGGCCGCTCCTACAATGAGCAGTTCTTC	CASSYSTGGRSYNEQFF
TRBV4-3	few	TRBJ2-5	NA	TGCGCCAGCAGCCAAGAGAGGGGCCTCGAGACCCAGTACTTC	CASSQERGLETQYF
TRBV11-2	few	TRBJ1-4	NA	TGTGCCAGCAGCCCAGGGATAAGTAATGAAAAACTGTTTTTT	CASSPGISNEKLFF
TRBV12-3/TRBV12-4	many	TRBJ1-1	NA	TGTGCCGCGGGCCTGAGAGCGGACACTGAAGCTTTCTTT	CAAGLRADTEAFF
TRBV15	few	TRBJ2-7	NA	TGTGCCACCAGGAACGTCGTTCAGGGATCCGTCGAGCAGTACTTC	CATRNVVQGSVEQYF
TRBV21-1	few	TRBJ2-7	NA	TGTGCCAGCCCTCCCTTCTACGAGCAGTACTTC	CASPPFYEQYF
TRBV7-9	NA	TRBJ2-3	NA	TGTGCCAGCAGCTTAGAAGGGGACACAGATACGCAGTATTTT	CASSLEGDTDTQYF
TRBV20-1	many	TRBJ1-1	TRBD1	TGCAGTGCTTCCGGGACAGGGGCTCTCGAGACTGAAGCTTTCTTT	CSASGTGALETEAFF
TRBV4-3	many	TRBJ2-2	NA	TGCGCCAGCAGCCAAGCCGGGGAGCTGTTTTTT	CASSQAGELFF
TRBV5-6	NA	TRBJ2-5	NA	TGTGCCAGCAGCTCCCACTTAGTAGGGGAGACCCAGTACTTC	CASSSHLVGETQYF
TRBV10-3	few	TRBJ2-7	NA	TGTGCCATCAGTGAGTCGGGGGTGGAGGAGCAGTACTTC	CAISESGVEEQYF
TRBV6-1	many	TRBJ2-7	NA	TGTGCCAGCAGTCGGGGGCTTACCTACGAGCAGTACTTC	CASSRGLTYEQYF
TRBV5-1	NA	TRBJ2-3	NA	TGCGCCAGCAGCTTCCCCAGGGAATTGGGAGATACGCAGTATTTT	CASSFPRELGDTQYF
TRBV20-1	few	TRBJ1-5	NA	TGCAGTGCTAGAGTACAGGGTACCAGCAATCAGCCCCAGCATTTT	CSARVQGTSNQPQHF
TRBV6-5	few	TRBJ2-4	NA	TGTGCCAGCAGTTACGGGGGAGCCAAAAACATTCAGTACTTC	CASSYGGAKNIQYF
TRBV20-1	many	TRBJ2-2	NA	TGTAGTGCCCCCCCCCAGCGGACCACCGGGGAGCTGTTTTTT	CSAPPQRTTGELFF
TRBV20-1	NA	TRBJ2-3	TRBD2	TGCAGTGCTCCAGAGACTAGCGGGCGCACAGATACGCAGTATTTT	CSAPETSGRTDTQYF
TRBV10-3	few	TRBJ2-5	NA	TGTGCCATCAGTGAGAGACAGGCGACTCAAGAGACCCAGTACTTC	CAISERQATQETQYF
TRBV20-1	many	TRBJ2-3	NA	TGCAGTGCTAGAGATGGGTCTGCGGGACGGGGCACAGATACGCAGTATTTT	CSARDGSAGRGTDTQYF
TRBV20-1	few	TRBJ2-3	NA	TGCAGTGCTAGAGATTCTTCAAGCGGATCCACAGATACGCAGTATTTT	CSARDSSSGSTDTQYF
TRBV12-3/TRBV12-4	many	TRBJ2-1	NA	TGTGCCAGCGTTACAGGGAGGCGGACACGCGAGCAGTTCTTC	CASVTGRRTREQFF
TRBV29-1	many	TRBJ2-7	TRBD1	TGCAGCGTTGAAGTAGGGACAGGGCCAGACTACGAGCAGTACTTC	CSVEVGTGPDYEQYF
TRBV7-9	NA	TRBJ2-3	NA	TGTGCCAGCAGCTTAGTTCTGGGATTCAGCACAGATACGCAGTATTTT	CASSLVLGFSTDTQYF
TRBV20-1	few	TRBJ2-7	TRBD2	TGCAGTGCTAGAGATGGTCCGGGAGGCTACGAGCAGTACTTC	CSARDGPGGYEQYF
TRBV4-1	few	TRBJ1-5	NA	TGCGCCAGCAGCCAAGAATCGAACAGTGGGGCGCCCCAGCATTTT	CASSQESNSGAPQHF
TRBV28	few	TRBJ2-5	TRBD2	TGTGCCAGCAGTTTAGGGCGGGGGAAACAAGAGACCCAGTACTTC	CASSLGRGKQETQYF
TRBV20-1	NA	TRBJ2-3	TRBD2	TGCAGTGCTAGAGGTCCGAACAGCGGGAGCCTGGATACGCAGTATTTT	CSARGPNSGSLDTQYF
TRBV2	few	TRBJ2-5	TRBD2	TGTGCCAGCAGAAGCGGGAGAGGAGAGACCCAGTACTTC	CASRSGRGETQYF
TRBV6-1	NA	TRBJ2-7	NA	TGTGCCAGCAGTGAAGCGGGGGGTAGGATCGCTCGTGAGCAGTACTTC	CASSEAGGRIAREQYF
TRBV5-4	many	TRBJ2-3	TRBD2	TGTGCCAGCAGCGGGAGCGGGGTAAACACAGATACGCAGTATTTT	CASSGSGVNTDTQYF